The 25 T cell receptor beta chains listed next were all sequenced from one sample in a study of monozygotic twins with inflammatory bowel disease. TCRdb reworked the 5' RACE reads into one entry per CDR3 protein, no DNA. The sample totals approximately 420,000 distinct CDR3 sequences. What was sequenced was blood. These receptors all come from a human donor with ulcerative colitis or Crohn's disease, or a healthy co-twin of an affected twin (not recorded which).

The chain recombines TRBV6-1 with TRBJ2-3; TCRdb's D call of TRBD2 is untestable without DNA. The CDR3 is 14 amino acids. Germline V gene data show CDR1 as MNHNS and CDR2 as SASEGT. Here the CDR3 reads CASSRLAGADTQYF.

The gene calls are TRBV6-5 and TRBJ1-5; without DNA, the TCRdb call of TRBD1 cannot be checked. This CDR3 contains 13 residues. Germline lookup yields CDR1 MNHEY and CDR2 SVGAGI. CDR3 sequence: CASSPGRNQPQHF.

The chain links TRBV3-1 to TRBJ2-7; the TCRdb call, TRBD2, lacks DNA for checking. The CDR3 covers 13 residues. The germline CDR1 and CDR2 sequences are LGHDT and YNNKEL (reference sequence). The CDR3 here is CASRRTPAYEQYF.

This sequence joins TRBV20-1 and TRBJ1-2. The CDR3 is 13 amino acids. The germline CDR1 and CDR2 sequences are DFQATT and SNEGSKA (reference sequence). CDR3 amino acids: CSARDLPNYGYTF.

The chain's CDR3 is CASSPVPRLAQYF. This chain connects TRBV11-2 to TRBJ2-3. Germline loops: CDR1 SGHAT, CDR2 FQNNGV. This CDR3 has 13 amino acids.

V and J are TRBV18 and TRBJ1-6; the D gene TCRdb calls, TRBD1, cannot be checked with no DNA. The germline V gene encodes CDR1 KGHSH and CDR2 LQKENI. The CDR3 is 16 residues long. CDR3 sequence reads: CASSPLSGPGNSPLHF. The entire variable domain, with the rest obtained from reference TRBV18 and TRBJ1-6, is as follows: NAGVMQNPRHLVRRRGQEARLRCSPMKGHSHVYWYRQLPEEGLKFMVYLQKENIIDESGMPKERFSAEFPKEGPSILRIQQVVRGDSAAYFCASSPLSGPGNSPLHFGNGTRLTVT.

The chain's CDR3 is CASSLTSGRAGQETQYF. The gene calls are TRBV5-5 and TRBJ2-5; TCRdb outputs TRBD2, but without DNA this stays unchecked. The germline CDR1 and CDR2 sequences are SGHKS and YYEKEE (reference sequence). This CDR3 has 17 residues.

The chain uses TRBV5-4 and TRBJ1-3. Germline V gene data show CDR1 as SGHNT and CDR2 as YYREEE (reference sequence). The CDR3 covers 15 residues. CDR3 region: CASSLQGLTGNTIYF.

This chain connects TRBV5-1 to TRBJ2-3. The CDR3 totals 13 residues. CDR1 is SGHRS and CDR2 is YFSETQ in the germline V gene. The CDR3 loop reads CASSAQSTDTQYF.

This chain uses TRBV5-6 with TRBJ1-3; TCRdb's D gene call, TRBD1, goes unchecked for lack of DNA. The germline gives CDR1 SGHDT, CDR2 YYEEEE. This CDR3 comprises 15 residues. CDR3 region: CASSAQGPSGNTIYF.

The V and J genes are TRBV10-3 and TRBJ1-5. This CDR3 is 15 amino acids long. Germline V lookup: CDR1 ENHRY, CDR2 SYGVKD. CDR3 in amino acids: CAISVEPGGNQPQHF.

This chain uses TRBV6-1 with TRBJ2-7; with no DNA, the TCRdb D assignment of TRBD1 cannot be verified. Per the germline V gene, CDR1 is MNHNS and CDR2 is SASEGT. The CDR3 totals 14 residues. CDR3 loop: CASRKRQTPYEQYF.

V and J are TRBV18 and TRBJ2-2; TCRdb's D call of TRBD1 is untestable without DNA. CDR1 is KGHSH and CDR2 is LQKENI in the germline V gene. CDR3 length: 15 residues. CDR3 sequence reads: CASSPGQGDTGELFF.

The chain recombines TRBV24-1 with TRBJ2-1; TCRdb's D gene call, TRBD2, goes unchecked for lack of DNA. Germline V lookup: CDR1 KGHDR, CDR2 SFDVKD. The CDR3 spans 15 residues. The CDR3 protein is CATSERTSGNNEQFF.

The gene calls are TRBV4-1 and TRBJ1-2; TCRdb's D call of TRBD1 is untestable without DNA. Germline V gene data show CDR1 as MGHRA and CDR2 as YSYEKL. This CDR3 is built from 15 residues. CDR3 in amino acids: CASSHFGTDNYGYTF.

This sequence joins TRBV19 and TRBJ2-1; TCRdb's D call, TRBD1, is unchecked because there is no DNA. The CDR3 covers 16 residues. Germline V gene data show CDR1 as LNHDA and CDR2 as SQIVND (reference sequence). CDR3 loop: CASSKGAGGPHNEQFF.

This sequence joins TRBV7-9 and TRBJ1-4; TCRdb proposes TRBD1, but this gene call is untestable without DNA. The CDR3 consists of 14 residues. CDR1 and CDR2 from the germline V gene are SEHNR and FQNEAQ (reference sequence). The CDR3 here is CASRKTGDDEKLFF.

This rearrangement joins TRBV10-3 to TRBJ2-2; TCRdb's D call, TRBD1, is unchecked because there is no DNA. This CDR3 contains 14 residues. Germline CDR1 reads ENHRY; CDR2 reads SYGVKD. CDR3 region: CAISGTGVTGELFF.

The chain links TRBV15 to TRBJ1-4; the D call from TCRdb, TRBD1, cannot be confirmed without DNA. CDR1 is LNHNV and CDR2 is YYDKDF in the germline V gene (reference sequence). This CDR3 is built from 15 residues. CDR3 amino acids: CATSSRTGFNEKLFF.

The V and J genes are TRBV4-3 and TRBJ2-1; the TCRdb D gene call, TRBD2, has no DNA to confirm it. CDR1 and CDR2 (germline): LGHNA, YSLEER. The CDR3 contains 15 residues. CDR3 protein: CASSHGTSGTHEQFF.

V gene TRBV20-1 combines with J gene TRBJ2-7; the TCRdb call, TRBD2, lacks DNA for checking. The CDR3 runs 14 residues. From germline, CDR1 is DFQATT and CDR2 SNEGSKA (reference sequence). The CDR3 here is CSAARPAGTVEQYF.

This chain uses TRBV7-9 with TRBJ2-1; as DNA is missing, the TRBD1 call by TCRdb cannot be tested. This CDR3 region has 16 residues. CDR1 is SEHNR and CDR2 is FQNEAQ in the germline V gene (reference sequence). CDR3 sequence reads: CASSLRNVGDGDEQFF.

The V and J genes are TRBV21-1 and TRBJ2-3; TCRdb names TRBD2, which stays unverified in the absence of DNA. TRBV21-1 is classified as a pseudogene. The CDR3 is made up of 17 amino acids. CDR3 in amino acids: CASSIRTSGRAPDTQYF.

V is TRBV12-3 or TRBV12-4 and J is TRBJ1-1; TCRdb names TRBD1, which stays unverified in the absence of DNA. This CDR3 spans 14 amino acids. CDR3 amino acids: CASRPPGTGTEAFF.

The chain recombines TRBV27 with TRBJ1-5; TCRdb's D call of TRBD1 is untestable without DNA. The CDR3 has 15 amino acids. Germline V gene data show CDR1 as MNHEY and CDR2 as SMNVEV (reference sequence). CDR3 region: CASSPDRGTNQPQHF.